The 13 T cell receptor beta chains presented below share a single source sample, sequenced in a study of STAT5B mutations in CD4+ large granular lymphocyte leukemia. The protocol was immunoSEQ multiplex PCR, while the TCRdb copy is restricted to in-frame clones and leaves out a portion. The repertoire has 950 to 1,500 clones, 60% to 80% of them found once; the top ten carry 95% to 96%. Sequencing was done on a sample of PBMCs. Receptors were obtained from a man in his 70s with CD4+ T-cell large granular lymphocyte leukemia.

The chain carries TRBV5-4 and TRBJ1-1, with D possibly matching TRBD1 (6 bases). Germline V gene sequence: CDR1 SGHNT, CDR2 YYREEE (reference sequence). The ends were cut back, 4 bases at V and 5 bases at J, with 15 bases in the middle. The CDR3 has 14 residues. CDR3 in amino acids: CASSRQGSWTEAFF. For the CDR3, the DNA is TGTGCCAGCAGCCGGCAGGGGTCATGGACTGAAGCTTTCTTT.

The chain links TRBV7-2 to TRBJ1-3; 7 bases are shared with TRBD1. V trimming: 5 bases; J trimming: 3 bases; junction bases outside the gene matches: 4. In germline, CDR1 is SGHTA, CDR2 FQGNSA. The CDR3 sequence is 14 residues long. CDR3: CASSAQGSGNTIYF. The CDR3 coding sequence is TGTGCCAGCAGCGCACAGGGGAGTGGAAACACCATATATTTT.

V usage is TRBV20-1 and J usage is TRBJ1-2; D may be TRBD1 (5 bases). The ends were cut back, 0 bases at V and 10 bases at J, with 9 bases in the middle. The CDR3 runs 11 residues. Germline CDR1 and CDR2: DFQATT and SNEGSKA (reference sequence). The CDR3 loop is CSARDRTTYTF. The CDR3 DNA follows: TGCAGTGCTAGAGATAGGACAACCTACACCTTC.

This chain uses TRBV6-5 with TRBJ2-3; D is ambiguous. Germline CDR1 MNHEY, CDR2 SVGAGI. The CDR3 is 13 residues long. V was shortened by 8 bases and J by 0 bases, with 9 bases between the two germline ends. Written as DNA, the CDR3 is TGTGCCAGCCGGGCCCCTAGCACAGATACGCAGTATTTT. Amino acids: CASRAPSTDTQYF.

The genes are TRBV6-5 and TRBJ1-3; 7 positions agree with TRBD1. The CDR3 is 15 amino acids. CDR1 and CDR2 from the germline V gene are MNHEY and SVGAGI. J gave up 4 bases and V 6 bases, and 9 bases lay outside the gene matches. The CDR3 bases are TGTGCCAGCAGCAGGGGGGTGTTAGGCGGAAACACCATATATTTT. As protein: CASSRGVLGGNTIYF.

The CDR3 nucleotides read TGTGCCAGCAGTGAGGGACAGGCCAATCAGCCCCAGCATTTT. Encoded protein: CASSEGQANQPQHF. The V gene is TRBV6-1, the J gene TRBJ1-5; 8 nucleotides match TRBD1. Germline V CDR1 and CDR2: MNHNS, SASEGT. The ends lost 3 bases at V and 3 bases at J; junction bases unmatched: 1. This CDR3 is built from 14 residues.

CDR3 nucleotide sequence: TGTGCCATCAGGGCGGACCGGGAGCAGTACTTC. Encoded protein: CAIRADREQYF. V is TRBV10-3 and J is TRBJ2-7; D not certain. This CDR3 has 11 amino acids. Trimming took 6 bases from V and 7 from J, leaving 10 bases between them. Per the germline V gene, CDR1 is ENHRY and CDR2 is SYGVKD.

The chain links TRBV15 to TRBJ2-5; 8 bases agree with TRBD1. Germline trimming cut 3 bases from V and 2 bases from J; bases unmatched to any gene: 11. This CDR3 has 17 amino acids. Germline V gene lookup returns CDR1 LNHNV and CDR2 YYDKDF (reference sequence). The CDR3 bases are TGTGCCACCAGCAGGGGGTCAGGACAGGGAAGGCAAGAGACCCAGTACTTC. This codes for CATSRGSGQGRQETQYF.

The gene calls are TRBV11-2 and TRBJ1-2; no definite D call. CDR1 is SGHAT, CDR2 FQNNGV, per germline. Trimming took 3 bases from V and 7 from J, leaving 6 bases between them. The CDR3 length is 11 residues. CDR3 sequence: CASSFQSGYTF. The CDR3 DNA is TGTGCCAGCAGCTTTCAGTCTGGCTACACCTTC.

This chain connects TRBV10-3 to TRBJ2-7; D might be TRBD1 (7 bases). V was trimmed by 10 bases and J by 4 bases, leaving 20 bases between them. Germline V gene sequence: CDR1 ENHRY, CDR2 SYGVKD. CDR3 length equals 14 residues. CDR3 DNA: TGTGCCACAGGGGGGCAATTTCTTATGTACGAGCAGTACTTC. Its translation is CATGGQFLMYEQYF.

In this sample, this clone turned up a few times. This chain connects TRBV4-1 to TRBJ1-6, with a possible D match to TRBD1 (5 bases). The V end was cut by 0 bases, the J end by 8 bases, with 26 bases between. Looked up from germline, CDR1 is MGHRA and CDR2 is YSYEKL. CDR3 length: 20 residues. This CDR3 is CASSQDPAGPFPYLHSPLHF. The CDR3 DNA reads TGCGCCAGCAGCCAAGATCCGGCAGGGCCGTTCCCTTACCTCCATTCACCCCTCCACTTT.

The rearrangement uses TRBV7-2 and TRBJ1-1, with 9 positions matching TRBD1. The V gene end was trimmed by 1 base and the J gene end by 3 bases; junction bases not matched to a gene: 6. The CDR3 sequence is 16 residues long. Per the germline V gene, CDR1 is SGHTA and CDR2 is FQGNSA. The CDR3 region has the DNA TGTGCCAGCAGCTTAGTGGGTGGGACAGGGTACACTGAAGCTTTCTTT. This encodes CASSLVGGTGYTEAFF. Combining the CDR3 with reference TRBV7-2 and TRBJ1-1 gives the whole variable domain GAGVSQSPSNKVTEKGKDVELRCDPISGHTALYWYRQSLGQGLEFLIYFQGNSAPDKSGLPSDRFSAERTGGSVSTLTIQRTQQEDSAVYLCASSLVGGTGYTEAFFGQGTRLTVV.

This clone was observed a single time. This chain links TRBV5-6 with TRBJ2-7; TRBD1 matches 8 bases. CDR3 length equals 15 residues. The ends lost 1 base at V and 4 bases at J; junction bases unmatched: 7. CDR1 is SGHDT and CDR2 is YYEEEE in the germline V gene. CDR3 residues: CASSLLGTGLYEQYF. Here the CDR3 DNA reads TGTGCCAGCAGCTTGTTAGGGACAGGCCTTTACGAGCAGTACTTC. Looking up the rest from reference TRBV5-6 and TRBJ2-7 gives the full variable domain: DAGVTQSPTHLIKTRGQQVTLRCSPKSGHDTVSWYQQALGQGPQFIFQYYEEEERQRGNFPDRFSGHQFPNYSSELNVNALLLGDSALYLCASSLLGTGLYEQYFGPGTRLTVT.